The 26 T cell receptor beta chains below were found in one sample sequenced in a study of beta chain features in type 1 diabetes. Study results and caveats: In all four CD4+ subsets, TCRB CDR3 length was significantly, moderately reduced in type 1 diabetes.

cDNA synthesis used the whole RNA isolate, giving expressed TCRB sequences. TCRdb's copy holds only in-frame clones and misses some; the assay was immunoSEQ multiplex PCR. The sample includes about 160,000 clones, 6.5% to 10% seen only once; the top ten take approximately 0.56%. These TCRs' antigens remain unknown. Sequencing used central memory CD4+ T cells from blood. All receptors derive from a woman between 18 and 29 years old with type 1 diabetes.

The chain combines TRBV7-3 with TRBJ2-1, with TRBD2 matching 9 bases. V shed 5 bases, J shed 10 bases, and the junction held 15 bases outside the gene matches. This CDR3 region has 16 residues. Germline V CDR1 and CDR2: SGHTA, FQGTGA. The CDR3 reads CASSPEGGLAGTEQFF. CDR3 sequence (DNA): TGTGCCAGCAGCCCCGAAGGCGGTCTAGCGGGAACCGAGCAGTTCTTC.

The rearrangement links TRBV4-2 to TRBJ2-3, with 8 positions matching TRBD1. The CDR3 is 15 residues long. Germline CDR1 reads LGHNA; CDR2 reads YNFKEQ. V lost 1 base, J lost 5 bases, and 5 bases stayed unmatched. The DNA for the CDR3 is TGTGCCAGCAGCCAAGGCAGGGGGCGGGTAGATACGCAGTATTTT. This encodes CASSQGRGRVDTQYF.

This clone has only a few counts. This chain uses TRBV14 with TRBJ2-5, with 11 bases fitting TRBD1. The CDR3 loop spans 17 amino acids. V was clipped by 6 bases and J by 2 bases; unmatched bases: 11. The V gene's germline CDR1 is SGHDN and CDR2 FVKESK. CDR3 coding DNA: TGTGCCAGCAGTCGAAGTACCGGGACAGGGGGTCAAGAGACCCAGTACTTC. Its protein product is CASSRSTGTGGQETQYF.

The CDR3 loop reads CATSSRQAGELFF. The CDR3 nucleotides are TGTGCCACCAGCTCTCGTCAGGCCGGGGAGCTGTTTTTT. The gene calls are TRBV15 and TRBJ2-2; D ambiguous. Germline V lookup: CDR1 LNHNV, CDR2 YYDKDF (reference sequence). The CDR3 contains 13 residues. V was shortened by 5 bases and J by 6 bases, with 10 bases between the two germline ends.

This clone was observed at least ten times. This chain joins TRBV15 and TRBJ2-3; D remains unclear. This CDR3 is 16 amino acids long. From germline, CDR1 is LNHNV and CDR2 YYDKDF (reference sequence). Trimming pared 10 bases from V and 0 bases from J, leaving 20 bases between. CDR3 in amino acids: CAKTPQAAASTDTQYF. The CDR3 DNA is TGTGCCAAGACGCCCCAGGCTGCCGCTAGCACAGATACGCAGTATTTT.

This clone appeared a few times. This rearrangement joins TRBV28 to TRBJ1-1, with D possibly matching TRBD1 (5 bases). CDR1 and CDR2 (germline): MDHEN, SYDVKM. V lost 8 bases and J 3 bases, leaving 13 bases between the germline ends. This CDR3 spans 13 amino acids. Written as DNA, the CDR3 is TGTGCCAGCGACCTCCCGGGGGACACTGAAGCTTTCTTT. Residues: CASDLPGDTEAFF.

The chain is built from TRBV29-1 and TRBJ2-3, with a weak D call TRBD1 (6 bases). The CDR3 is made up of 16 amino acids. Germline CDR1 reads SQVTM; CDR2 reads ANQGSEA. Trimming took off 4 bases at V and 0 bases at J, with 17 bases between the two ends. CDR3 residues: CSVGAGTIPSTDTQYF. The CDR3 nucleotides read TGCAGCGTTGGTGCCGGGACAATTCCTAGCACAGATACGCAGTATTTT.

The table lists this clone with a few counts. CDR3 loop: CASSLLGVAGGYNEQFF. CDR3 coding DNA: TGTGCCAGCAGTTTACTTGGGGTAGCGGGAGGGTACAATGAGCAGTTCTTC. The chain combines TRBV28 with TRBJ2-1, with 11 bases fitting TRBD2. V dropped 2 bases and J dropped 4; count of bases not matched to a gene: 7. The length of the CDR3 is 17 residues. The V gene's germline CDR1 is MDHEN and CDR2 SYDVKM. Full variable domain (rest looked up from reference TRBV28 and TRBJ2-1): DVKVTQSSRYLVKRTGEKVFLECVQDMDHENMFWYRQDPGLGLRLIYFSYDVKMKEKGDIPEGYSVSREKKERFSLILESASTNQTSMYLCASSLLGVAGGYNEQFFGPGTRLTVL.

This clone was recorded a few times. The gene calls are TRBV7-6 and TRBJ2-1, with TRBD1 matching 7 bases. Germline CDR1 reads SGHVS; CDR2 reads FNYEAQ. The CDR3 sequence is 14 residues long. V shed 5 bases and J 4 bases; nucleotides not matched to a gene: 5. The CDR3: CASSPQGSYNEQFF. CDR3 nucleotides: TGTGCCAGCAGCCCACAGGGGTCGTACAATGAGCAGTTCTTC. The full variable domain, with the rest looked up from reference TRBV7-6 and TRBJ2-1, is GAGVSQSPRYKVTKRGQDVALRCDPISGHVSLYWYRQALGQGPEFLTYFNYEAQQDKSGLPNDRFSAERPEGSISTLTIQRTEQRDSAMYRCASSPQGSYNEQFFGPGTRLTVL.

This CDR3 is CASSVGGSELTGELFF. The DNA for the CDR3 is TGTGCCAGCAGCGTAGGCGGTAGCGAGCTTACCGGGGAGCTGTTTTTT. The chain combines TRBV9 with TRBJ2-2, with D possibly being TRBD2 (5 bases). CDR1 SGDLS and CDR2 YYNGEE come from the germline V gene. V was shortened by 0 bases and J by 5 bases, with 14 bases between the two germline ends. The CDR3 spans 16 residues. The full variable domain, rest sourced from reference TRBV9 and TRBJ2-2, is DSGVTQTPKHLITATGQRVTLRCSPRSGDLSVYWYQQSLDQGLQFLIQYYNGEERAKGNILERFSAQQFPDLHSELNLSSLELGDSALYFCASSVGGSELTGELFFGEGSRLTVL.

This clone was seen more than once but under ten times. V and J are TRBV12-5 and TRBJ2-5; D perhaps matches TRBD2 (5 bases). Per the germline V gene, CDR1 is LGHNT and CDR2 is FRNRAP. The V and J ends lost 4 bases and 2 bases respectively, with 8 bases between them. The CDR3 is 13 residues long. The CDR3 spells CASGSSGQETQYF. CDR3 nucleotide sequence: TGTGCTAGTGGTTCGAGCGGACAAGAGACCCAGTACTTC.

This sequence joins TRBV6-1 and TRBJ1-5; D unclear. V lost 7 bases and J lost 7, with 14 bases in between. CDR1 MNHNS and CDR2 SASEGT come from the germline V gene. This CDR3 region has 13 residues. This CDR3 reads CASTSQPGQPQHF. DNA for the CDR3: TGTGCCAGCACCTCACAACCGGGGCAGCCCCAGCATTTT.

The DNA for the CDR3 is TGTGCCAGCCACGAGACTAGCGGGATTATCAATGAGCAGTTCTTC. Translation: CASHETSGIINEQFF. This chain connects TRBV18 to TRBJ2-1; 11 positions agree with TRBD2. Germline assignment: CDR1 KGHSH and CDR2 LQKENI. Unmatched junction bases numbered 9, after V lost 8 bases and J lost 6 bases. The CDR3 consists of 15 residues.

There are a few counts of this clone. This chain connects TRBV19 to TRBJ1-2, with D possibly matching TRBD1 (5 bases). The germline CDR1 and CDR2 sequences are LNHDA and SQIVND (reference sequence). This CDR3 is built from 12 residues. Trimming removed 4 bases at V and 7 bases at J, with 10 bases between. CDR3 region: CASSNRRVGYTF. CDR3 nucleotides: TGTGCCAGTAGTAACAGGAGGGTTGGCTACACCTTC.

V is TRBV5-4 and J is TRBJ2-7; 9 positions match TRBD2. Germline CDR1 reads SGHNT; CDR2 reads YYREEE (reference sequence). J was trimmed by 4 bases and V by 0 bases; bases with no gene match: 5. The length of the CDR3 is 15 residues. CDR3 residues: CASSLDSGSGYEQYF. CDR3 sequence (DNA): TGTGCCAGCAGCTTGGATAGCGGGAGTGGGTACGAGCAGTACTTC.

The chain recombines TRBV25-1 with TRBJ1-1; no firm D call. The CDR3 has 14 residues. Deletions cut 2 bases from V and 7 bases from J, with 14 bases between. CDR1 and CDR2 (germline): MGHDK, SYGVNS. This CDR3 is CASSEPGRTNEAFF. The CDR3 DNA sequence: TGTGCCAGCAGTGAACCGGGGAGGACTAATGAAGCTTTCTTT.

This chain links TRBV2 with TRBJ1-4; D is perhaps TRBD1 (5 bases). This CDR3 spans 12 amino acids. Germline CDR1 SNHLY, CDR2 FYNNEI. V was clipped by 3 bases and J by 8 bases, with 7 bases between them. CDR3 in amino acids: CASSDGGEKLFF. The DNA for the CDR3 is TGTGCCAGCAGTGACGGGGGAGAAAAACTGTTTTTT.

This chain links TRBV7-2 with TRBJ2-7; the D gene is possibly TRBD2 (6 bases). In germline, CDR1 is SGHTA, CDR2 FQGNSA. This CDR3 region has 14 residues. Trimming removed 3 bases from V and 2 bases from J, with 11 bases in between. CDR3 nucleotide sequence: TGTGCCAGCAGCTTTAGCGGTCTGACCTACGAGCAGTACTTC. It codes for CASSFSGLTYEQYF. The variable domain in full, completed from reference TRBV7-2 and TRBJ2-7, reads GAGVSQSPSNKVTEKGKDVELRCDPISGHTALYWYRQSLGQGLEFLIYFQGNSAPDKSGLPSDRFSAERTGGSVSTLTIQRTQQEDSAVYLCASSFSGLTYEQYFGPGTRLTVT.

This chain connects TRBV5-1 to TRBJ2-7, with D possibly being TRBD1 (6 bases). This CDR3 is built from 12 residues. Trimming stripped 0 bases from V and 5 bases from J, with 6 bases between. The germline V gene encodes CDR1 SGHRS and CDR2 YFSETQ. The CDR3 DNA reads TGCGCCAGCAGCTTGGGACAGGACGAGCAGTACTTC. Residues: CASSLGQDEQYF. Full variable domain (missing parts from reference TRBV5-1 and TRBJ2-7): KAGVTQTPRYLIKTRGQQVTLSCSPISGHRSVSWYQQTPGQGLQFLFEYFSETQRNKGNFPGRFSGRQFSNSRSEMNVSTLELGDSALYLCASSLGQDEQYFGPGTRLTVT.

This clone was seen many times. The gene calls are TRBV30 and TRBJ2-5; 7 bases line up with TRBD1. Germline CDR1 GTSNPN, CDR2 SVGIG (reference sequence). CDR3 size: 13 residues. With V trimmed by 3 bases and J by 5 bases, 6 bases remained unmatched. The CDR3 DNA follows: TGTGCCTGGAGCGTAGGGGGCAAGGAGACCCAGTACTTC. This sequence encodes CAWSVGGKETQYF.

This clone turned up a few times. V is TRBV7-2 and J is TRBJ2-3, with no clear D. The V gene lost 0 bases and the J gene lost 0 bases, with 10 bases spanning the gap. The CDR3 extends over 16 amino acids. Germline V gene lookup returns CDR1 SGHTA and CDR2 FQGNSA. CDR3 residues: CASSLAQNPSTDTQYF. The CDR3 DNA sequence: TGTGCCAGCAGCTTAGCGCAGAACCCTAGCACAGATACGCAGTATTTT.

This clone was seen only a few times. The chain combines TRBV7-3 with TRBJ1-1; D is undetermined. CDR1 and CDR2 from the germline V gene are SGHTA and FQGTGA. This CDR3 region has 15 residues. Deletions cut 3 bases from V and 1 base from J, with 12 bases between. The CDR3 reads CASSLTRIQNTEAFF. The CDR3 bases are TGTGCCAGCAGCTTGACAAGGATCCAGAACACTGAAGCTTTCTTT.

The CDR3 DNA reads TGTGCCACCTCAATCCCGAGGGGGTGGGCTGAAGCTTTCTTT. It translates to CATSIPRGWAEAFF. V is TRBV2 and J is TRBJ1-1, with a possible D match to TRBD1 (6 bases). This CDR3 is built from 14 residues. Per the germline V gene, CDR1 is SNHLY and CDR2 is FYNNEI. V lost 10 bases, J lost 6 bases, and 21 bases lay in between. Supplemented by reference TRBV2 and TRBJ1-1, the full variable domain reads EPEVTQTPSHQVTQMGQEVILRCVPISNHLYFYWYRQILGQKVEFLVSFYNNEISEKSEIFDDQFSVERPDGSNFTLKIRSTKLEDSAMYFCATSIPRGWAEAFFGQGTRLTVV.

The chain has TRBV19 and TRBJ2-1, with TRBD2 matching 10 bases. With V trimmed by 5 bases and J by 6 bases, 4 bases remained unmatched. There are 14 residues in the CDR3. Germline V gives CDR1 LNHDA, CDR2 SQIVND (reference sequence). CDR3 amino acids: CASSVGTSANEQFF. In nucleotides, the CDR3 is TGTGCCAGTAGTGTCGGGACTAGCGCCAATGAGCAGTTCTTC.

The genes are TRBV5-1 and TRBJ1-1; no reliable D call. CDR3 length: 13 residues. The germline CDR1 and CDR2 sequences are SGHRS and YFSETQ. Trimming took off 2 bases at V and 2 bases at J, with 7 bases between the two ends. CDR3 protein: CASSFRLNTEAFF. The CDR3 DNA reads as TGCGCCAGCAGCTTTAGATTAAACACTGAAGCTTTCTTT.

This clone was recorded a few times. The chain couples TRBV12-5 to TRBJ2-1; tentatively, D is TRBD1 (6 bases). CDR1 and CDR2 (germline): LGHNT, FRNRAP. The CDR3 is 16 amino acids. V shed 4 bases and J shed 5 bases, with 18 bases lying between them. The CDR3, as DNA: TGTGCTAGTGGTTCCTCCGGGACACGAACCAACAATGAGCAGTTCTTC. Translated: CASGSSGTRTNNEQFF. Looking up the rest from reference TRBV12-5 and TRBJ2-1 gives the full variable domain: DARVTQTPRHKVTEMGQEVTMRCQPILGHNTVFWYRQTMMQGLELLAYFRNRAPLDDSGMPKDRFSAEMPDATLATLKIQPSEPRDSAVYFCASGSSGTRTNNEQFFGPGTRLTVL.